Sequencing of this T cell receptor beta chain was carried out in a study of T-cell reconstitution after alpha-beta-depleted transplantation in children (dated by TCRdb to the mid-2010s). Study-level background: Using TCR repertoire profiling, the study quantitatively followed how T-cell immune reconstitution unfolded in children after TCRalphabeta/CD19-depleted allogeneic hematopoietic cell transplantation.

This clonotype was seen more than once but under ten times. The antigen it binds to is not known. No much larger clone is present one base from it, and per-base qualities are unavailable. Receptor libraries were prepared by PCR. The instrument given in TCRdb is Illumina HiSeq 2500. TCR library preparation used molecular barcoding, with unique molecular identifiers applied to normalize quantification of the TCRbeta repertoire. TCRdb handled the public reads itself, with Q25 trimming in fastp and clone calling in MiXCR, and kept productive beta chains. Every entry covers one CDR3 protein and lists the most common genes and DNA from its rows. For this sample the table gives 670,000 or so distinct CDR3 sequences, of which about an eighth were detected only once. The ten largest clones add up to about 0.79% of the sample. Broader findings and caveats from the paper: In some patients, high TCRbeta diversity at day 60 was attributed to recipient T cells and intrathymic progenitors that had survived conditioning. Over the following months the frequencies of hyperexpanded clones went down, and after one year T-cell counts and TCRbeta diversity were mostly credited to newly produced T cells. The apparently early alphabetaT-cell count recovery about two months after transplant was reportedly dependent on only several hundred rapidly expanded clones derived from non-depleted graft cells.

This specimen's treatment or condition label, interpreted: allogeneic hematopoietic cell transplantation with graft depleted of TCRalphabeta T cells and CD19 B cells. The children who served as transplant recipients had been given grafts of TCRalphabeta/CD19-depleted allogeneic hematopoietic cells. Deletion took 5 bases off V and 2 bases off J, with a span of 14 bases between the germline ends. The germline V gene specifies MDHEN as CDR1 and SYDVKM as CDR2. Taken from cysteine to phenylalanine, the CDR3 has 15 residues. Only CDR3 DNA is held: 45 bases, read in frame from base 1. The sequence was obtained from a girl aged 2-10 years with congenital amegakaryocytic thrombocytopenia, due to receive a stem cell transplant. The source was PBMCs, collected before TCRalphabeta/CD19-depleted stem cell transplant. Rearrangement joined TRBV28 to TRBJ2-3; TRBD2 is perhaps the D gene, given 5 matching bases. The nucleotide sequence reads TGTGCCAGCAGTCTTCGGACTGGCTACACAGATACGCAGTATTTT. Its protein reads: CASSLRTGYTDTQYF.